This T cell receptor (beta chain) originates from a study of blood T cells in healthy people across ages. The wider study: Through template switching, about one barcoded beta molecule was captured per two T cells, as measured in model experiments.

The second PCR ran about 6 to 12 cycles with a sample-barcoded 5' primer and J-beta primers. TCRdb passed the 5' RACE reads through MiXCR, listing each CDR3 protein once. Of around 1,000,000 distinct CDR3 sequences listed, under 30% are singletons. This clonotype was counted only a few times. Samples each had at least 5 micrograms of total RNA extracted. These data were also filed under a second study, of T cells of mothers and their children. That paper adds: Study donors consisted of a few healthy Caucasian mothers and their six children. Extracted RNA, in its entirety, went into cDNA synthesis at around 1.5 ug per 15 ul.

This TCR was sampled from a girl aged 2 to 9 in good health. Material for sequencing was blood.

The CDR3 region has the DNA TGTGCCAGCAGCTTGTCCCAGTTACCCAGGTATACGCAGTATTTT. Translated, it gives CASSLSQLPRYTQYF. The rearrangement links TRBV5-6 to TRBJ2-3, with D unresolved. Germline loops: CDR1 SGHDT, CDR2 YYEEEE. V lost 1 base, J lost 7 bases, and 16 bases lay in between. This CDR3 is built from 15 residues.